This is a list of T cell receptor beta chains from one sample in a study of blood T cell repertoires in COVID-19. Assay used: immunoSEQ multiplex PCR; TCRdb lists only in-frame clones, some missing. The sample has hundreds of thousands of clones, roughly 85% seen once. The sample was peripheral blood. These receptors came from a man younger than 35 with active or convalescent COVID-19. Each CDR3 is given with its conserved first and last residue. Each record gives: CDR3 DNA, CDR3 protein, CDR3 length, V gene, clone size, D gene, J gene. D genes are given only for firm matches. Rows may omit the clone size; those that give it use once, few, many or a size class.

CDR3 DNA: TGCGCCAGCAGCCAAGATTCTAGCGGGGGTCTCTACGAGCAGTACTTC
CDR3 protein: CASSQDSSGGLYEQYF
CDR3 length: 16
V gene: TRBV4-3
clone size: once
D gene: TRBD2
J gene: TRBJ2-7

CDR3 DNA: TGCAGCGTTGCGGCGGGAGGAACCTACAATGAGCAGTTCTTC
CDR3 protein: CSVAAGGTYNEQFF
CDR3 length: 14
V gene: TRBV29-1
clone size: once
D gene: TRBD2
J gene: TRBJ2-1

CDR3 DNA: TGTGCCAGTAGGAACACGGGCACTGAAGCTTTCTTT
CDR3 protein: CASRNTGTEAFF
CDR3 length: 12
V gene: TRBV19
clone size: .
D gene: .
J gene: TRBJ1-1

CDR3 DNA: TGTGCCAGCAGGGGTCGGCTAGCGGGAATCTACGAGCAGTACTTC
CDR3 protein: CASRGRLAGIYEQYF
CDR3 length: 15
V gene: TRBV11-3
clone size: once
D gene: TRBD2
J gene: TRBJ2-7

CDR3 DNA: TGTGCCAGCAGCCAGGCAGGACAGGGAGAGACCCAGTACTTC
CDR3 protein: CASSQAGQGETQYF
CDR3 length: 14
V gene: TRBV3-1/TRBV3-2
clone size: .
D gene: TRBD1
J gene: TRBJ2-5

CDR3 DNA: TGTGCCAGCAGTGCCTCCAGACAGGGAGTCCACGAGCAGTACTTC
CDR3 protein: CASSASRQGVHEQYF
CDR3 length: 15
V gene: TRBV28
clone size: .
D gene: TRBD1
J gene: TRBJ2-7

CDR3 DNA: TGTGCCAGCAGCCAAGATCGAGACAGGAGTAATTCACCCCTCCACTTT
CDR3 protein: CASSQDRDRSNSPLHF
CDR3 length: 16
V gene: TRBV3-1/TRBV3-2
clone size: .
D gene: .
J gene: TRBJ1-6

CDR3 DNA: TGTGCCTGGAGTCCCCCTTGGGGCGGGGGGACAGATACGCAGTATTTT
CDR3 protein: CAWSPPWGGGTDTQYF
CDR3 length: 16
V gene: TRBV30
clone size: .
D gene: TRBD2
J gene: TRBJ2-3

CDR3 DNA: TGTGCCAGCAGCCAAGAGGTGCGTAATGAAAAACTGTTTTTT
CDR3 protein: CASSQEVRNEKLFF
CDR3 length: 14
V gene: TRBV3-1/TRBV3-2
clone size: .
D gene: .
J gene: TRBJ1-4

CDR3 DNA: TGTGCCAGCAGTGATGAACTTTACTCCTACGAGCAGTACTTC
CDR3 protein: CASSDELYSYEQYF
CDR3 length: 14
V gene: TRBV2
clone size: .
D gene: .
J gene: TRBJ2-7

CDR3 DNA: TGTGCCAGCAGCCCGACAGTCCCGCGAACTAATGAAAAACTGTTTTTT
CDR3 protein: CASSPTVPRTNEKLFF
CDR3 length: 16
V gene: TRBV3-1/TRBV3-2
clone size: .
D gene: .
J gene: TRBJ1-4

CDR3 DNA: TGTGCCAGCAGCCCCAACGGAGCGGGAGTTGGGGCCAACGTCCTGACTTTC
CDR3 protein: CASSPNGAGVGANVLTF
CDR3 length: 17
V gene: TRBV3-1/TRBV3-2
clone size: .
D gene: TRBD2
J gene: TRBJ2-6

CDR3 DNA: TGTGCCAGCAGCTTAGGGGGACTAGCGGGTTACAATGAGCAGTTCTTC
CDR3 protein: CASSLGGLAGYNEQFF
CDR3 length: 16
V gene: TRBV11-3
clone size: .
D gene: TRBD2
J gene: TRBJ2-1

CDR3 DNA: TGTGCCAGCAGCCGCAGCGGGGGCCACTCCTACGAGCAGTACTTC
CDR3 protein: CASSRSGGHSYEQYF
CDR3 length: 15
V gene: TRBV16
clone size: .
D gene: TRBD2
J gene: TRBJ2-7